This is a list of T cell receptor beta chains from one sample in a study of T cell responses to AZD1222 COVID-19 vaccine. Method: immunoSEQ multiplex PCR; TCRdb's copy keeps in-frame clones and lacks some. The table has approximately 88,000 clones, 85% to 90% seen once. Sequences were derived from peripheral blood, sampled 28 days after the second AZD1222 dose. Every receptor here comes from an adult who received the AZD1222 COVID-19 vaccine. Both conserved end residues are part of each CDR3. D genes are given only for firm matches. Expanded clones get a size class; other rows say once, few or many, or leave the size out.

>.|TRBJ2-7|TRBV7-2|once
CASSFRDGSYEQYF
TGTGCCAGCAGCTTTCGGGACGGAAGCTACGAGCAGTACTTC
>TRBD1|TRBJ1-1|TRBV5-5|.
CASSLEPGQGATEAFF
TGTGCCAGCAGCTTGGAACCGGGACAGGGGGCCACTGAAGCTTTCTTT
>.|TRBJ1-2|TRBV6-5|.
CASSPQGSYGYTF
TGTGCCAGCAGTCCACAGGGTTCCTATGGCTACACCTTC
>.|TRBJ2-7|TRBV7-3|.
CASSPTQPSYEQYF
TGTGCCAGCAGCCCCACTCAGCCTTCCTACGAGCAGTACTTC
>.|TRBJ2-3|TRBV12-5|.
CASGLESRTDTQYF
TGTGCTAGTGGTTTGGAGTCTCGCACAGATACGCAGTATTTT
>.|TRBJ1-2|TRBV6-5|.
CASSSRYGYTF
TGTGCCAGCAGTTCTCGCTATGGCTACACCTTC
>.|TRBJ1-4|TRBV6-1|.
CASSVNSDPQGEKLFF
TGTGCCAGCAGTGTCAACTCAGATCCGCAAGGGGAAAAACTGTTTTTT
>TRBD1|TRBJ1-3|TRBV7-2|.
CASSRQGGTGNTIYF
TGTGCCAGCAGCAGACAGGGGGGAACTGGAAACACCATATATTTT
>TRBD1|TRBJ2-1|TRBV29-1|.
CSVDRAREQFF
TGCAGCGTCGACAGGGCACGGGAGCAGTTCTTC
>.|TRBJ2-7|TRBV7-9|once
CASSLQGGEQYF
TGTGCCAGCAGCTTACAGGGAGGCGAGCAGTACTTC
>TRBD1|TRBJ2-2|TRBV18|.
CASSPGTGGIGELFF
TGTGCCAGCTCACCTGGGACAGGGGGCATCGGGGAGCTGTTTTTT
>.|TRBJ1-1|TRBV19|.
CASIDRNTEAFF
TGTGCCAGCATTGACAGGAACACTGAAGCTTTCTTT
>.|TRBJ2-1|TRBV4-1|.
CASSPGVWKTNEQFF
TGCGCCAGCAGCCCCGGGGTCTGGAAAACCAATGAGCAGTTCTTC
>TRBD1|TRBJ1-2|TRBV9|.
CASSGQGWYGYTF
TGTGCCAGCAGCGGACAGGGGTGGTATGGCTACACCTTC
>.|TRBJ1-2|TRBV2|.
CASNDPRRGYGYTF
TGTGCCAGCAATGACCCCCGCAGGGGCTATGGCTACACCTTC
>.|TRBJ2-2|TRBV7-9|.
CASSVHDTNTGELFF
TGTGCCAGCAGCGTTCATGACACGAACACCGGGGAGCTGTTTTTT
>.|TRBJ1-1|TRBV7-9|.
CASSIRENTEAFF
TGTGCCAGCAGCATAAGAGAGAACACTGAAGCTTTCTTT
>.|TRBJ2-7|TRBV6-5|.
CASSKSGTRSYEQYF
TGTGCCAGCAGTAAATCCGGGACACGGTCCTACGAGCAGTACTTC
>.|TRBJ2-2|TRBV5-4|.
CASSSGTPGTGELFF
TGTGCCAGCAGCTCCGGGACCCCCGGAACCGGGGAGCTGTTTTTT
>.|TRBJ2-1|TRBV7-3|.
CASSSRGQIYNEQFF
TGTGCCAGCAGCTCCCGCGGGCAGATTTACAATGAGCAGTTCTTC
>.|TRBJ2-6|TRBV5-8|.
CASILGGRSPLNSGANVLTF
TGTGCCAGCATCCTAGGGGGGCGGTCGCCCCTAAACTCTGGGGCCAACGTCCTGACTTTC
>.|TRBJ1-2|TRBV3-1/TRBV3-2|.
CASSQDAGMAGYTF
TGTGCCAGCAGCCAAGATGCAGGGATGGCTGGCTACACCTTC
>.|TRBJ1-4|TRBV9|.
CASSGSRGSTNEKLFF
TGTGCCAGCAGCGGAAGCAGGGGCTCAACTAATGAAAAACTGTTTTTT